This record concerns one T cell receptor beta chain sequence. The data are from a study of shared clonotypes between healthy human individuals. Germline V gives CDR1 SQVTM, CDR2 ANQGSEA. V gave up 6 bases and J gave up 4 bases; unmatched junction bases: 8. The CDR3 has 14 residues. Only CD45RO-negative cells positively selected for CCR7 counted as naive CD8 cells, so terminally differentiated effector memory CD45RA+ cells were excluded. The protocol was immunoSEQ multiplex PCR, while the TCRdb copy is restricted to in-frame clones and leaves out a portion. The sample carries roughly 2.1 million clones, approximately 94% recorded once.

The sequence was obtained from a man between 18 and 35 years old in good health. Some clones in this sample may be carry-over from other donors' samples. Sample: naive CD8+ T cells from PBMCs. This chain connects TRBV29-1 to TRBJ2-7, with 11 bases identical to TRBD1. The CDR3 DNA is TGCAGCGTCCTAGGAGGGGACAGGGGGTACGAGCAGTACTTC. Translated: CSVLGGDRGYEQYF.